Listed below are T cell receptor beta chains from one sample, sequenced in a study of CD8 T cells in Susac syndrome. TCRdb redid the calling of the immunoSEQ multiplex PCR reads with MiXCR, one entry per CDR3 protein. The profile covers around 220,000 distinct CDR3 sequences, with roughly 92% appearing a single time and around 0.15% taken by the ten largest. Input material: CD8+ T cells from PBMCs. The source is a human donor with multiple sclerosis. Both conserved end residues are trimmed from each CDR3. The D gene is left open where the match is weak. Expanded clones get a size class; other rows say once, few or many, or leave the size out.

v_gene	j_gene	len	d_gene	abundance	CDR3aa
TRBV4-1	TRBJ2-3	11	TRBD2	-	ATRGGSRDTQY
TRBV4-2	TRBJ2-3	10	-	-	ASSQGSIKQY
TRBV5-1	TRBJ1-1	10	-	-	ASTGEMPEAF
TRBV19	TRBJ1-1	12	TRBD1	-	ASTSTGINTEAF
TRBV7-9	TRBJ1-1	13	-	-	ASSPSGSMNTEAF
TRBV4-3	TRBJ2-7	13	-	-	ASSQDRAPNYEQY
TRBV7-2	TRBJ2-1	13	-	-	ASSSSADAYNEQF
TRBV30	TRBJ2-3	10	-	-	AWSAYTDTQY
TRBV4-3	TRBJ2-1	14	TRBD2	few	ASSTLTSGSMGEQF
TRBV13	TRBJ1-1	12	-	-	ASSPEGTSAEAF
TRBV4-2	TRBJ2-1	15	TRBD2	-	ASSQDRASGAYNEQF
TRBV29-1	TRBJ2-5	14	TRBD2	-	SVVFALAGTQETQY
TRBV29-1	TRBJ1-1	11	TRBD1	-	SGDRGGDTEAF
TRBV6-8	TRBJ2-2	14	-	-	ASSYARPIITGELF
TRBV18	TRBJ2-1	11	TRBD2	-	ASSPSGASEQF
TRBV6-5	TRBJ2-3	13	-	-	ASSRPQGGTDTQY
TRBV6-2/TRBV6-3	TRBJ2-5	16	-	once	ASSRSRGGGILKETQY
TRBV4-1	TRBJ1-6	12	-	-	ASSPGTGNSPLH
TRBV6-2/TRBV6-3	TRBJ2-7	13	-	-	ASSYPPGLSYEQY
TRBV2	TRBJ2-3	13	-	-	ASRHRVDDTDTQY
TRBV7-9	TRBJ2-1	12	TRBD2	-	ASSLGGGSNEQF
TRBV7-9	TRBJ2-7	12	-	-	ASTPPGQPYEQY
TRBV4-3	TRBJ2-5	13	-	-	ASSQGAGTQGAQY
TRBV9	TRBJ2-2	14	TRBD2	once	ASSSSGGAGTGELF
TRBV5-6	TRBJ2-7	11	-	-	ANSWGRRVEQY
TRBV7-6	TRBJ1-3	17	-	-	ASSRDRTDPDLSGNTIY
TRBV7-9	TRBJ1-1	13	-	-	ASSSPGAANTEAF
TRBV9	TRBJ2-1	13	-	-	ASSVEGGTYNEQF
TRBV5-6	TRBJ1-5	12	TRBD1	-	ASSWGQASQPQH
TRBV24-1	TRBJ1-1	11	TRBD1	-	ATSDWTGTEAF
TRBV7-9	TRBJ1-4	15	-	-	ASSSGTGFPTNEKLF
TRBV29-1	TRBJ2-7	11	-	-	SVGGLILYEQY
TRBV7-9	TRBJ2-3	11	-	-	ASSSWTRGTQY
TRBV5-1	TRBJ2-7	12	-	-	ASSASDGSYEQY
TRBV5-6	TRBJ1-3	12	-	-	ASSLRNPGNTIY
TRBV15	TRBJ2-3	19	TRBD2	-	ATSRRLSSGGRVLATDTQY
TRBV27	TRBJ2-1	12	-	-	ATCGESPYNEQF
TRBV12-3/TRBV12-4	TRBJ2-1	13	TRBD1	-	ASSLAGTGDNEQF
TRBV7-9	TRBJ2-7	13	TRBD2	-	ASSPIPGLAEKQY
TRBV7-9	TRBJ1-3	12	-	-	ASSLGTSGNTIY
TRBV30	TRBJ1-2	14	-	-	AWSPTGQRVSYGYT
TRBV5-5	TRBJ2-3	13	-	-	ASSLEGRGADTQY
TRBV9	TRBJ1-3	12	-	-	ASSTRGSGNTIY
TRBV29-1	TRBJ2-7	14	TRBD1	-	SVEGQESQSPGEQY
TRBV10-2	TRBJ2-7	12	TRBD2	-	ASSGTSGSSEQY
TRBV13	TRBJ2-2	12	-	-	ASSLKLPEEELF
TRBV4-1	TRBJ1-5	13	TRBD1	once	ASSQDGTGSQPQH
TRBV29-1	TRBJ1-2	13	TRBD1	-	SVVLRTGHNYGYT
TRBV4-1	TRBJ2-2	15	-	once	ASSPMAAGMNTGELF
TRBV9	TRBJ2-4	15	TRBD2	once	ASSGRGTSGEVNIQY
TRBV4-1	TRBJ1-2	14	-	-	ASSQDWSRANYGYT